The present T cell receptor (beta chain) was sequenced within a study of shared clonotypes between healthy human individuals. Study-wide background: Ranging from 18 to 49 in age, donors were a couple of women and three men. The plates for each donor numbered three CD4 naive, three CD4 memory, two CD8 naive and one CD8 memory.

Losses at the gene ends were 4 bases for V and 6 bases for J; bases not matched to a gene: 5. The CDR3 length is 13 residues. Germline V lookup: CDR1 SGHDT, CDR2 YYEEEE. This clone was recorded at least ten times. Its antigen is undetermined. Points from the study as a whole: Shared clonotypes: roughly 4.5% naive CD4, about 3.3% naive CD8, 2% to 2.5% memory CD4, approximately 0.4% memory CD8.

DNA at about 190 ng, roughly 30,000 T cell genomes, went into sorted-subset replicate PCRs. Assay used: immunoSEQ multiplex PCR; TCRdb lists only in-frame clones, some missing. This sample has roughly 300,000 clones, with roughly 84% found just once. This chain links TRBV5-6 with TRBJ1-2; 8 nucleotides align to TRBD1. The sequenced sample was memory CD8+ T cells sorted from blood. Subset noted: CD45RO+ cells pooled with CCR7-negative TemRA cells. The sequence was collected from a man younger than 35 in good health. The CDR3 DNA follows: TGTGCCAGCAGCCGGACAGGGACCCATGGCTACACCTTC. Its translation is CASSRTGTHGYTF.